This record covers a single TCR beta chain. Its antigen remains unknown. This entry is derived from a study of CD8+CD57+ T cells in acquired aplastic anemia. Study results and caveats: Common to patients and controls were roughly 30 CD8+ CDR3 sequences.

CDR3 and TCR beta VDJ profiling relied on genomic DNA as the template. TCRdb analysed the reads with MiXCR anew, one entry per CDR3 protein. There are roughly 98,000 distinct CDR3 sequences in the sample; about 67% occur only once, and more than 55% lies in the top ten. V trimming: 0 bases; J trimming: 4 bases; junction bases outside the gene matches: 3. This CDR3 spans 14 amino acids. The germline CDR1 and CDR2 sequences are SGHRS and YFSETQ. Those patients picked for sequencing had displayed CD8+CD57+ cell expansion on flow cytometry. Each patient carried a diagnosis of severe acquired aplastic anemia. No patient had been given any therapy when blood was sampled.

The chain has TRBV5-1 and TRBJ1-1; 7 bases align to TRBD1. The TCR originated in a human donor with aplastic anemia. The sample was sorted CD4+, CD8+, or CD8+CD57+ T cells (not recorded which) from PBMCs. CDR3 sequence reads: CASSLDRGFTEAFF. As DNA, the CDR3 is TGCGCCAGCAGCTTGGACAGGGGTTTCACTGAAGCTTTCTTT. The full variable domain, its missing parts supplied by reference TRBV5-1 and TRBJ1-1, is KAGVTQTPRYLIKTRGQQVTLSCSPISGHRSVSWYQQTPGQGLQFLFEYFSETQRNKGNFPGRFSGRQFSNSRSEMNVSTLELGDSALYLCASSLDRGFTEAFFGQGTRLTVV.